This T cell receptor (beta chain) appears in the sequencing data of a study of CD8+ T cells in alopecia areata. Whole-study context: Percent of scalp involved defined treated patients' severity scores.

To note about this clone: Its antigen remains unknown.

The CDR3 sequence is 16 residues long. Per the germline V gene, CDR1 is SQVTM and CDR2 is ANQGSEA. The ends lost 3 bases at V and 0 bases at J; junction bases unmatched: 2. Findings and limits, study-wide: Scalp clonality, along with expanded CD8+ clones among the top 100, was significantly decreased by tofacitinib.

The treatment here: oral pan-JAK inhibitor, 5-10 mg twice daily. Isolation of CD4+ and CD8+ T cells from PBMCs was achieved by sorting. TCR sequencing used cDNA made by reverse transcription of extracted RNA. Repertoires were generated with immunoSEQ multiplex PCR, while TCRdb's copy carries only in-frame clones and drops some. Of about 190,000 clones in the sample, roughly three fifths were seen once. The chain recombines TRBV29-1 with TRBJ2-3; TRBD2 agrees at 14 bases. Sequencing was performed on CD4+ T cells sorted from blood, taken at week 4, from a patient treated with tofacitinib. This clonotype was sampled from a human donor with alopecia areata. The CDR3 nucleotides are TGCAGCGTTGAGGGACTAGCGGGGGCCAGCACAGATACGCAGTATTTT. The encoded protein is CSVEGLAGASTDTQYF.